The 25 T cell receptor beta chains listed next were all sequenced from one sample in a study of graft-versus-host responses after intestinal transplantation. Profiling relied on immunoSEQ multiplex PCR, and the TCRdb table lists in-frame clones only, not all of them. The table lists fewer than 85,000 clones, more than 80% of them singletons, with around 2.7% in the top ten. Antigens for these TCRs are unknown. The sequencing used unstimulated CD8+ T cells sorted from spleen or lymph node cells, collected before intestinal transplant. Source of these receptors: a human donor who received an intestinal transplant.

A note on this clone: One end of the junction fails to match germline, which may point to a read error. CDR3 loop: CASSQNFGTGVYEQCF. The DNA of the CDR3 is TGTGCCAGCAGTCAAAATTTTGGGACAGGGGTCTACGAGCAGTGCTTC. V is TRBV27 and J is TRBJ2-7; TRBD1 agrees at 10 bases. CDR3 length equals 16 residues. Per the germline V gene, CDR1 is MNHEY and CDR2 is SMNVEV (reference sequence).

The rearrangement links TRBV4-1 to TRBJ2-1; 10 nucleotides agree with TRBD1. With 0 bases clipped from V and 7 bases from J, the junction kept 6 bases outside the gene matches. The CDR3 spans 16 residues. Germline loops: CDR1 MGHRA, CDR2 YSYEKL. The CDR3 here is CASSQEGRTGGNEQFF. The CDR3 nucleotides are TGCGCCAGCAGCCAAGAGGGAAGGACAGGGGGGAATGAGCAGTTCTTC.

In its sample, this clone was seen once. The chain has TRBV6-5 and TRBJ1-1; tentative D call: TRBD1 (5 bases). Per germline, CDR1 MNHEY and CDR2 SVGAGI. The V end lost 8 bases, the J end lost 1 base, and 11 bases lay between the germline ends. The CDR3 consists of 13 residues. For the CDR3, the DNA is TGTGCCAGCCAAACGGGGGGGAACACTGAAGCTTTCTTT. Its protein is CASQTGGNTEAFF.

CDR3 sequence reads: CASSPGTEEETQYF. In nucleotides, the CDR3 is TGTGCCAGCAGTCCCGGGACAGAAGAAGAGACCCAGTACTTC. The chain links TRBV2 to TRBJ2-5; 7 nucleotides agree with TRBD1. V dropped 5 bases and J dropped 3; count of bases not matched to a gene: 6. CDR1 is SNHLY, CDR2 FYNNEI, per germline. The CDR3 is 14 amino acids. The whole variable domain, remainder taken from reference TRBV2 and TRBJ2-5, is EPEVTQTPSHQVTQMGQEVILRCVPISNHLYFYWYRQILGQKVEFLVSFYNNEISEKSEIFDDQFSVERPDGSNFTLKIRSTKLEDSAMYFCASSPGTEEETQYFGPGTRLLVL.

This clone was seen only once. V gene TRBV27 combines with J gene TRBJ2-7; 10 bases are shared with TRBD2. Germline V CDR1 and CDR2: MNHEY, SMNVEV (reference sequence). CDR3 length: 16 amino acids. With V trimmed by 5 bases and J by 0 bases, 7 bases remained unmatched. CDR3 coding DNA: TGTGCCAGCAGTCCCCTACTAGCGGGGTTCTCCTACGAGCAGTACTTC. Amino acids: CASSPLLAGFSYEQYF.

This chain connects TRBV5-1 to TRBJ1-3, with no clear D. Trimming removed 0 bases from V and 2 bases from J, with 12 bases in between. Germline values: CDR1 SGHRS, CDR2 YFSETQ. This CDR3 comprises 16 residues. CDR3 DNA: TGCGCCAGCAGCTTGGAGAGGGCTTCCCCTGGAAACACCATATATTTT. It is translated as CASSLERASPGNTIYF.

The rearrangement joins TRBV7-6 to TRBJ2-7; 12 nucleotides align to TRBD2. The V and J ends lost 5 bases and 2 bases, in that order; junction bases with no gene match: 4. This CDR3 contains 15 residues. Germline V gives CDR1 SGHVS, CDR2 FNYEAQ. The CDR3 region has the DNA TGTGCCAGCAGCCGCCGGACTAGCGGGACCTACGAGCAGTACTTC. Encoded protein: CASSRRTSGTYEQYF.

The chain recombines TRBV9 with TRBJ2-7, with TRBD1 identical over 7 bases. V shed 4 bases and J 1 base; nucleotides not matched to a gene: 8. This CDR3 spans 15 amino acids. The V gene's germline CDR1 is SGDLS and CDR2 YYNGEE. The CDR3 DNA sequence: TGTGCCAGCAGCCCGCACGGGGACAGTTCCTACGAGCAGTACTTC. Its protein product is CASSPHGDSSYEQYF.

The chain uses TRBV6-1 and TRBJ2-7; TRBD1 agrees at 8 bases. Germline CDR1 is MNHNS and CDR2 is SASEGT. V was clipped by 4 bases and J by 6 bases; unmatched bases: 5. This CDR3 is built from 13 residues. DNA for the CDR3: TGTGCCAGCAGTGTGGACAGGGTGTCCGAGCAGTACTTC. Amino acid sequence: CASSVDRVSEQYF.

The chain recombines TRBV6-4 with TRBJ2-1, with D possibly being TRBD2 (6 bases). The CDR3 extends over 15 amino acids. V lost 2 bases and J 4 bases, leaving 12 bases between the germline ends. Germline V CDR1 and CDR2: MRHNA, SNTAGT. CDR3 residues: CASSDGLRDYNEQFF. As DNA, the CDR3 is TGTGCCAGCAGTGACGGGCTGCGGGATTACAATGAGCAGTTCTTC.

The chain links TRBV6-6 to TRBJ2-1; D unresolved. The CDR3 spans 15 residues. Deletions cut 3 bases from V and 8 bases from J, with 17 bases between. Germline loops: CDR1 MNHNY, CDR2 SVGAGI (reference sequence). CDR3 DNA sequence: TGTGCCAGCAGTTATAACACCCGAGGCCGGGATGAGCAGTTCTTC. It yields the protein CASSYNTRGRDEQFF.

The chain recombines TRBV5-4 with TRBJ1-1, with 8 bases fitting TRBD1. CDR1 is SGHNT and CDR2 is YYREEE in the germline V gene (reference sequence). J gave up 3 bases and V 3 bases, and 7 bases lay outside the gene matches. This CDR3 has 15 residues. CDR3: CASSWQGAGYTEAFF. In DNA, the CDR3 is TGTGCCAGCAGCTGGCAGGGGGCAGGGTACACTGAAGCTTTCTTT.

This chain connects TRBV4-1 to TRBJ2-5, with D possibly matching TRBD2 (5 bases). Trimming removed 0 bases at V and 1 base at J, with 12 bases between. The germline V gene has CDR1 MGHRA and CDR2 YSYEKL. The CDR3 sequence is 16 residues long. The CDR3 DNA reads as TGCGCCAGCAGCCAAGATGAAGAGCGGTCCCAAGAGACCCAGTACTTC. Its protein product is CASSQDEERSQETQYF.

The DNA for the CDR3 is TGTGCCAGCAGTGAACAAACGGGAGGGCCGGGGGAGCAGTACTTC. This encodes CASSEQTGGPGEQYF. The rearrangement links TRBV2 to TRBJ2-7, with 8 bases identical to TRBD2. This CDR3 is 15 amino acids long. V lost 2 bases and J lost 7; bases outside the gene matches: 10. The V gene's germline CDR1 is SNHLY and CDR2 FYNNEI.

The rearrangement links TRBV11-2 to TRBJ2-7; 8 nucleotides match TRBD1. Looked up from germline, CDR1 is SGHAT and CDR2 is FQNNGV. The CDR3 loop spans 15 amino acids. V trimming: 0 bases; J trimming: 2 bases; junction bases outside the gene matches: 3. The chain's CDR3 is CASSLDPTGAYEQYF. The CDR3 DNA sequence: TGTGCCAGCAGCTTAGATCCGACAGGGGCCTACGAGCAGTACTTC.

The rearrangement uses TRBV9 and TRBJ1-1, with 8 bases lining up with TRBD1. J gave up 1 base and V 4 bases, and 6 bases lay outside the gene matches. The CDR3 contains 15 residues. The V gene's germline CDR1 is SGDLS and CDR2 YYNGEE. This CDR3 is CASSYTGTGNTEAFF. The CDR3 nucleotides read TGTGCCAGCAGCTACACCGGGACAGGGAACACTGAAGCTTTCTTT.

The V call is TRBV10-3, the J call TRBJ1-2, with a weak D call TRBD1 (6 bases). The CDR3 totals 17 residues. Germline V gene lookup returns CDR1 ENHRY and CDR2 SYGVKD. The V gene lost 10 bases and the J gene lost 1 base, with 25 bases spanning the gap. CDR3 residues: CATGEGGPHHFNYGYTF. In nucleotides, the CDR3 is TGTGCCACCGGGGAGGGGGGGCCCCACCACTTTAACTATGGCTACACCTTC.

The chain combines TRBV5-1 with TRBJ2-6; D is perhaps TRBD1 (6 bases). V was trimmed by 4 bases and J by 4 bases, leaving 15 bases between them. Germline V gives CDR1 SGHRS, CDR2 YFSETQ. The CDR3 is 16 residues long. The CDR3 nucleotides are TGCGCCAGCAGCGCCTCAGGGGTGTCGGGGGCCAACGTCCTGACTTTC. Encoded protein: CASSASGVSGANVLTF.

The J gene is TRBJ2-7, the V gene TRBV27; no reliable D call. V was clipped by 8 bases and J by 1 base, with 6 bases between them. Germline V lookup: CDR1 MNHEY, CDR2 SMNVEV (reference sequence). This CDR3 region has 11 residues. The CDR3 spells CASGVSYEQYF. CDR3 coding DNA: TGTGCCAGCGGAGTATCCTACGAGCAGTACTTC.

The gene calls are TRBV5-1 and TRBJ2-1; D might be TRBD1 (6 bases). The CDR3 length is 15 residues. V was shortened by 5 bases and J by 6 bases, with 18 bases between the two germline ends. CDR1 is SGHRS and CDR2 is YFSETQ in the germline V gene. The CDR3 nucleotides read TGCGCCAGCAGTCTTATAAGAGGGGGTGGCAATGAGCAGTTCTTC. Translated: CASSLIRGGGNEQFF.

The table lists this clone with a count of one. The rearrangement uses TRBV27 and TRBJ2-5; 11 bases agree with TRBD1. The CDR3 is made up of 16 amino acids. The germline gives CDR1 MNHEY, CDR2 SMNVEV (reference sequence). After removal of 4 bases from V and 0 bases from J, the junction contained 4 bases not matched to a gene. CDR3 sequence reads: CASSYLGQGDQETQYF. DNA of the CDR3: TGTGCCAGCAGTTATTTGGGACAGGGGGACCAAGAGACCCAGTACTTC.

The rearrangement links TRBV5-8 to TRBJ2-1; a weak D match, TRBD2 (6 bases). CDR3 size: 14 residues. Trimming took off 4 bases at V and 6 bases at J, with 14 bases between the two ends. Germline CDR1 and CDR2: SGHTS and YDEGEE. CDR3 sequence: CASSPGGVGNEQFF. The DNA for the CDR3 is TGTGCCAGCAGCCCTGGAGGGGTAGGCAATGAGCAGTTCTTC. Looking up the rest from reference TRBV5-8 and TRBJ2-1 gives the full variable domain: EAGVTQSPTHLIKTRGQQATLRCSPISGHTSVYWYQQALGLGLQFLLWYDEGEERNRGNFPPRFSGRQFPNYSSELNVNALELEDSALYLCASSPGGVGNEQFFGPGTRLTVL.

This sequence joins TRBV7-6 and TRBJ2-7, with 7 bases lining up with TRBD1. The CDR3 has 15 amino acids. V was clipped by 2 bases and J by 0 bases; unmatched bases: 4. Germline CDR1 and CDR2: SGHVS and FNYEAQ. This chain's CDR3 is CASSLRDSASYEQYF. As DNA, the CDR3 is TGTGCCAGCAGCTTAAGGGACAGTGCCTCCTACGAGCAGTACTTC.

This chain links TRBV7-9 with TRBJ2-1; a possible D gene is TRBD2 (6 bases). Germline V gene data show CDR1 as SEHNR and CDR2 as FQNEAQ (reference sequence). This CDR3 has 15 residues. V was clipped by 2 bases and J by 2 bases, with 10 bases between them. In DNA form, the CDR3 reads TGTGCCAGCAGCTTAATAGCGGATCCCTACAATGAGCAGTTCTTC. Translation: CASSLIADPYNEQFF.

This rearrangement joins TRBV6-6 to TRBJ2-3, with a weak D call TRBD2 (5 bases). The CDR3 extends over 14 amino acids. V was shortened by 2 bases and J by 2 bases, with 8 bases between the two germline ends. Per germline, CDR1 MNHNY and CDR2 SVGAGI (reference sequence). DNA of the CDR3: TGTGCCAGCAGTTACCGGGAAATCACAGATACGCAGTATTTT. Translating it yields CASSYREITDTQYF.